A single sample gave rise to the 21 T cell receptor beta chains below, sequenced in a study of identical twins. Each CDR3 protein is one row after TCRdb ran MiXCR on the 5' RACE reads. This table holds about 550,000 distinct CDR3 sequences, approximately 20% found once. The same data also contributed to another study, on yellow fever vaccine responses in identical twins.

Material for sequencing was CD4+ T cells sorted from blood. The source is a woman between 18 and 30 years old in good health.

This clonotype occurred a few times. The J gene is TRBJ1-1, the V gene TRBV6-1; TRBD1 aligns across 7 bases. This CDR3 has 14 amino acids. V was pared by 5 bases and J by 5 bases, with 8 bases of the junction left unmatched. Germline CDR1 MNHNS, CDR2 SASEGT. The CDR3 bases are TGTGCCAGCAGTCGACAGGGAATTCGGACTGAAGCTTTCTTT. It specifies CASSRQGIRTEAFF.

The rearrangement links TRBV10-2 to TRBJ2-1; 13 bases are shared with TRBD2. The V gene's germline CDR1 is WSHSY and CDR2 SAAADI. Losses at the gene ends were 5 bases for V and 4 bases for J; bases not matched to a gene: 5. The CDR3 extends over 16 amino acids. CDR3 nucleotides: TGCGCCAGCAGTTGGACTAGCGGGGGACCATACAATGAGCAGTTCTTC. It codes for CASSWTSGGPYNEQFF.

J is TRBJ2-1 and V is TRBV27; TRBD2 agrees at 9 bases. The J segment lost 8 bases and the V segment lost 3 bases, leaving 5 bases of the junction unmatched. This CDR3 region has 14 residues. Germline V gives CDR1 MNHEY, CDR2 SMNVEV (reference sequence). This chain's CDR3 is CASSFQGLAYEQFF. Written as DNA, the CDR3 is TGTGCCAGCAGTTTCCAGGGACTAGCCTATGAGCAGTTCTTC.

This clonotype was observed many times. The genes are TRBV3-1 and TRBJ1-6, with D hard to call. CDR3 size: 14 residues. Trimming took 6 bases from V and 4 from J, leaving 10 bases between them. Germline values: CDR1 LGHDT, CDR2 YNNKEL (reference sequence). The CDR3 here is CASRGNFYNSPLHF. In nucleotides, the CDR3 is TGTGCCAGCAGGGGGAACTTTTATAATTCACCCCTCCACTTT.

The chain recombines TRBV11-2 with TRBJ2-2; 7 bases match TRBD2. Germline V lookup: CDR1 SGHAT, CDR2 FQNNGV. V lost 5 bases and J lost 4; bases outside the gene matches: 4. The CDR3 consists of 14 residues. The CDR3 spells CASSPTGGTGELFF. CDR3 in DNA: TGTGCCAGCAGCCCAACGGGGGGCACCGGGGAGCTGTTTTTT.

This clonotype was picked up many times. This chain links TRBV12-3 or TRBV12-4 with TRBJ2-1, with TRBD2 matching over 8 bases. Unmatched junction bases numbered 4, after V lost 1 base and J lost 2 bases. The length of the CDR3 is 16 residues. The CDR3 loop is CASSLGLAGPYNEQFF. The CDR3 region has the DNA TGTGCCAGCAGTTTAGGTCTAGCGGGCCCCTACAATGAGCAGTTCTTC.

This clonotype occurred a few times. The V gene is TRBV5-5, the J gene TRBJ2-7, with 7 bases lining up with TRBD1. With V trimmed by 7 bases and J by 1 base, 5 bases remained unmatched. Germline CDR1 reads SGHKS; CDR2 reads YYEKEE (reference sequence). This CDR3 has 13 residues. The CDR3 loop reads CASQQTGSYEQYV. In DNA form, the CDR3 reads TGTGCCAGCCAACAGACAGGGTCCTACGAGCAGTACGTC.

The rearrangement links TRBV5-1 to TRBJ1-5, with D perhaps TRBD1 (5 bases). Deletions cut 5 bases from V and 4 bases from J, with 13 bases between. The CDR3 consists of 14 residues. Germline V gives CDR1 SGHRS, CDR2 YFSETQ. For the CDR3, the DNA is TGCGCCAGCAGTTATCCGACAGAAAATCAGCCCCAGCATTTT. Protein product: CASSYPTENQPQHF.

The gene calls are TRBV7-9 and TRBJ1-2, with 8 positions matching TRBD1. CDR1 and CDR2 from the germline V gene are SEHNR and FQNEAQ (reference sequence). The CDR3 extends over 13 amino acids. The junction had 6 bases not matched to a gene; V was cut back by 4 bases and J by 8 bases. The CDR3 protein is CASSSTGGTGYTF. DNA for the CDR3: TGTGCCAGCAGCTCAACAGGGGGAACGGGCTACACCTTC.

This clonotype showed up just a few times. The CDR3 here is CASSYTGGTNEKLFF. The CDR3 DNA is TGCGCCAGCAGCTACACAGGGGGAACTAATGAAAAACTGTTTTTT. The rearrangement joins TRBV5-1 to TRBJ1-4; TRBD1 matches at 8 bases. This CDR3 is built from 15 residues. V shed 3 bases and J 1 base; nucleotides not matched to a gene: 2. Germline lookup yields CDR1 SGHRS and CDR2 YFSETQ.

This clonotype was observed many times. This chain connects TRBV20-1 to TRBJ2-3, with TRBD2 identical over 8 bases. V was clipped by 1 base and J by 0 bases; unmatched bases: 0. This CDR3 has 14 residues. From germline, CDR1 is DFQATT and CDR2 SNEGSKA (reference sequence). The CDR3 coding sequence is TGCAGTGCTAGAGTAGCGGGGAGCACAGATACGCAGTATTTT. Encoded protein: CSARVAGSTDTQYF.

The rearrangement joins TRBV12-3 or TRBV12-4 to TRBJ1-4, with D hard to call. This CDR3 is built from 13 residues. The V end was cut by 3 bases, the J end by 8 bases, with 10 bases between. The CDR3 here is CASSFEVPEKLFF. As DNA, the CDR3 is TGTGCCAGCAGTTTTGAGGTACCCGAAAAACTGTTTTTT.

This clonotype came up a few times. The V call is TRBV5-1, the J call TRBJ2-1; 10 bases line up with TRBD2. This CDR3 has 16 amino acids. Looked up from germline, CDR1 is SGHRS and CDR2 is YFSETQ. The V segment lost 4 bases and the J segment 3 bases; nucleotides outside the gene matches: 7. The DNA of the CDR3 is TGCGCCAGCAGCCCCGGGACTAGCGCCCTCTACAATGAGCAGTTCTTC. Its translation: CASSPGTSALYNEQFF.

The chain is built from TRBV24-1 and TRBJ2-2; 7 bases are shared with TRBD1. Germline V gene sequence: CDR1 KGHDR, CDR2 SFDVKD. The CDR3 loop spans 16 amino acids. V was pared by 0 bases and J by 4 bases, with 4 bases of the junction left unmatched. CDR3 in DNA: TGTGCCACCAGTGATTTGAGGGGGCGCGGCACCGGGGAGCTGTTTTTT. Amino acid sequence: CATSDLRGRGTGELFF.

The gene calls are TRBV5-1 and TRBJ2-7; TRBD1 is a possible D gene (5 bases). Germline V gives CDR1 SGHRS, CDR2 YFSETQ. V lost 4 bases, J lost 6 bases, and 14 bases lay in between. This CDR3 has 13 residues. Here the CDR3 reads CASSQGVFFEQYF. CDR3 nucleotide sequence: TGCGCCAGCAGCCAGGGTGTCTTCTTCGAGCAGTACTTC. Supplemented by reference TRBV5-1 and TRBJ2-7, the full variable domain reads KAGVTQTPRYLIKTRGQQVTLSCSPISGHRSVSWYQQTPGQGLQFLFEYFSETQRNKGNFPGRFSGRQFSNSRSEMNVSTLELGDSALYLCASSQGVFFEQYFGPGTRLTVT.

This clonotype has more than one count but fewer than ten. The chain couples TRBV7-3 to TRBJ1-1; TRBD1 matches at 9 bases. The germline CDR1 and CDR2 sequences are SGHTA and FQGTGA. The V and J ends lost 5 bases and 8 bases, in that order; junction bases with no gene match: 9. This CDR3 contains 14 residues. CDR3 in amino acids: CASSPGTGRTEAFF. CDR3 nucleotide sequence: TGTGCCAGCAGCCCAGGGACAGGGAGAACGGAAGCTTTCTTT. The complete variable domain, with remaining parts taken from reference TRBV7-3 and TRBJ1-1, reads GAGVSQTPSNKVTEKGKYVELRCDPISGHTALYWYRQSLGQGPEFLIYFQGTGAADDSGLPNDRFFAVRPEGSVSTLKIQRTERGDSAVYLCASSPGTGRTEAFFGQGTRLTVV.

The rearrangement uses TRBV20-1 and TRBJ2-6; no definite D call. V was clipped by 0 bases and J by 1 base, with 4 bases between them. There are 14 residues in the CDR3. Germline-derived CDR1 and CDR2 are DFQATT and SNEGSKA (reference sequence). CDR3 sequence (DNA): TGCAGTGCTAGAGACGGATCTGGGGCCAACGTCCTGACTTTC. It encodes CSARDGSGANVLTF.

The sample holds many counts of this clonotype. The chain carries TRBV12-3 or TRBV12-4 and TRBJ1-1; no definite D call. CDR3 length: 13 amino acids. V was cut by 3 bases and J by 3 bases, with 8 bases left in between. The CDR3 region has the DNA TGTGCCAGCAGTTTCAGTGGAGACACTGAAGCTTTCTTT. It specifies CASSFSGDTEAFF.

The chain combines TRBV3-1 with TRBJ1-6; no clear D gene. The CDR3 is made up of 13 amino acids. Deletions cut 1 base from V and 10 bases from J, with 8 bases between. Germline CDR1 reads LGHDT; CDR2 reads YNNKEL (reference sequence). Here the CDR3 DNA reads TGTGCCAGCAGCCAAGCTCCTCGGTCACCCCTCCACTTT. Its translation: CASSQAPRSPLHF.

V gene TRBV18 combines with J gene TRBJ2-5; TRBD1 aligns across 8 bases. Germline V gene sequence: CDR1 KGHSH, CDR2 LQKENI. The CDR3 loop spans 14 amino acids. The V segment lost 0 bases and the J segment 10 bases; nucleotides outside the gene matches: 7. CDR3 sequence (DNA): TGTGCCAGCTCACCACCGGACAGGGAAGGGTACCAGTACTTC. Translating it yields CASSPPDREGYQYF.

This clonotype was detected many times. The chain joins TRBV7-9 to TRBJ2-1; TRBD2 might be the D (6 bases). Trimming took 2 bases from V and 4 from J, leaving 6 bases between them. CDR3 length: 13 amino acids. CDR1 SEHNR and CDR2 FQNEAQ come from the germline V gene (reference sequence). DNA for the CDR3: TGTGCCAGCAGCTTACGGGGGTACAATGAGCAGTTCTTC. Encoded protein: CASSLRGYNEQFF. Full variable domain (missing parts from reference TRBV7-9 and TRBJ2-1): DTGVSQNPRHKITKRGQNVTFRCDPISEHNRLYWYRQTLGQGPEFLTYFQNEAQLEKSRLLSDRFSAERPKGSFSTLEIQRTEQGDSAMYLCASSLRGYNEQFFGPGTRLTVL.